The subject of this entry is one T cell receptor beta chain. Its antigen is currently unknown. The CDR3 totals 13 residues. Germline V gives CDR1 SNHLY, CDR2 FYNNEI. The V gene end was trimmed by 7 bases and the J gene end by 2 bases; junction bases not matched to a gene: 5. TCRdb reprocessed the reads via MiXCR and lists one record per CDR3 protein. The sample includes about 740,000 distinct CDR3 sequences, roughly a third of them seen just once. This specimen comes from a study of T cell repertoires in cytomegalovirus infection. Whole-study context: An indication of both CMV infection and matching HLA type came from public TCR beta signatures. Study conclusions and caveats: Identification of carriers of CMV plus the relevant HLA was performed using cumulative public TCR beta family frequency. The response measured ex vivo was dominated by TCR beta clonotypes (HLA-C-restricted and CMV-specific).

This TCR was sampled from a human donor in good health (CMV status not recorded). Some clones in this sample may be carry-over from other donors' samples. Here the sequenced sample was cultured PBMCs, taken from culture after CMV antigen stimulation. The chain carries TRBV2 and TRBJ2-7, with 7 bases fitting TRBD1. The CDR3 protein is CASIRDRAYEQYF. In DNA form, the CDR3 reads TGTGCCAGCATTCGGGACAGAGCCTACGAGCAGTACTTC.